Sequencing of this TCR beta chain was carried out in a study of blood T cell repertoires in COVID-19 (TCRdb year 2020). Turning to the overall study: Samples from collaborators originated in the United States, Italy and Spain and spanned both the acute and convalescent phases of COVID-19. The prospective study material was composed of cDNA or gDNA derived from T cells, B-cell-depleted T cells, or PBMCs. The dataset comprised deeply sampled blood TCRbeta repertoires from subjects exposed to, actively infected with, or recovered from COVID-19. The repertoires were made available in a free public database intended to serve as a resource for research on the immune response to SARS-CoV-2. The samples were drawn from the first 160 participants of the ongoing ImmuneRACE study and from some 1,300 subjects provided by 6 global collaborators. Sample metadata almost always included a de-identified subject ID, COVID-19 status, age in years and sex. HLA class I and class II types, where available, came from metadata supplied by the sample provider rather than from assay-based typing.

Points on this clone: This receptor's antigen is unknown. One base away there is no much larger clone; base qualities are not given.

The collaborating institutions used their own protocols to collect whole blood in K2EDTA tubes. For TCRbeta analysis, collaborators shipped samples in one of three forms: frozen whole blood, isolated PBMCs, or DNA extracted from either of those sample types. The paper's findings and limits, for the study overall: The amount of clinical and demographic metadata varied by source and participant and was provided uncurated.

TCRbeta CDR3 regions were amplified from genomic DNA using the immunoSEQ Assay, a bias-controlled multiplex PCR. The authors' pipeline ran thus. The number of nucleated cells in each sample was estimated from the amplification of reference gene primers within the assay. To quantify the absolute abundance of each unique TCRbeta CDR3 rearrangement, sequence reads were collapsed and filtered. For each sample, productive Simpson clonality was calculated as the square root of Simpson's diversity index over productive rearrangements. The table was pulled from immuneACCESS by TCRdb, which kept in-frame rearrangements only. Such tables lose some clones; where checked, under half of the loss comes from unresolved V genes, and the rest has no known cause. V and J calls and clone size come straight from that table; D and trimming were deduced from the DNA. Within this sample are 75,000 to 90,000 clones, with around 78% of them counted one time only. Of the sample, roughly an eighth falls within the top ten clones.

What was sequenced was peripheral blood. The receptor was isolated from a human donor in a cohort sampled during active COVID-19.

The DNA sequence reads TGCGCCAGCAGTCCAAGCGGTTTGGCCGGGGAGCTGTTTTTT. Translated, it reads CASSPSGLAGELFF. The receptor chain draws on TRBV10-1 and TRBJ2-2; matching of 5 bases hints at TRBD2 as the D gene. The trim is 5 bases for V and 6 bases for J, with a gap of 13 bases between the germline ends. Counted from cysteine to phenylalanine, this CDR3 has 14 amino acids. Just the 42-base CDR3 DNA is kept, in frame starting at base 1. CDR1 and CDR2 are read off the germline V gene (reference sequence) as WNHNN and SYGVQD.